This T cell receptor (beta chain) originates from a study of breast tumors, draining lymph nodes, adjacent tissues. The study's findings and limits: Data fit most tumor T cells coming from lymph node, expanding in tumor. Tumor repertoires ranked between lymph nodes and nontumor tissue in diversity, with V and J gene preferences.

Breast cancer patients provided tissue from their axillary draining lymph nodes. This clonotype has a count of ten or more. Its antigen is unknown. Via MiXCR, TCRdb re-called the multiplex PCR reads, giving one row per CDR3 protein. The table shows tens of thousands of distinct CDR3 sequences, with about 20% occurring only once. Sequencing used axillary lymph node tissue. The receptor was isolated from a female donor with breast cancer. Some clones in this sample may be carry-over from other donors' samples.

The CDR3 bases are TGTGCCAGCAGTTTAGGATCTAGCACAGATACGCAGTATTTT. Amino acid sequence: CASSLGSSTDTQYF. This rearrangement joins TRBV12-3 or TRBV12-4 to TRBJ2-3; D gene uncertain. This CDR3 contains 14 residues. V shed 1 base and J shed 0 bases, with 5 bases lying between them.